This TCR beta chain comes out of a study of T cell responses to AZD1222 COVID-19 vaccine. Study-wide points: Targeting of unmutated variant regions was reportedly seen in nearly half of spike-specific TCRs.

Some clones are missing from TCRdb's copy, which holds only in-frame ones; the method was immunoSEQ multiplex PCR. The table includes fewer than 150,000 clones, roughly 90% detected once. This clone was found once. The antigen is undetermined. V shed 2 bases and J shed 10 bases, with 15 bases lying between them. The CDR3 spans 13 residues. Germline CDR1 SGHNT, CDR2 YYREEE (reference sequence). The rearrangement links TRBV5-4 to TRBJ2-5, with no clear D. This clonotype originated in an adult who received the AZD1222 COVID-19 vaccine. The input for sequencing was peripheral blood, taken 28 days after the second AZD1222 dose. CDR3 coding DNA: TGTGCCAGCAGCTTTCCCCCTTCTGGGGTCCAGTACTTC. Protein product: CASSFPPSGVQYF.